The 32 T cell receptor beta chains below were found in one sample sequenced in a study of long-term antiretroviral therapy in people with HIV. Run at survey level, the immunoSEQ assay was version v3.0. Only in-frame clones appear in the TCRdb table, and some are missing; sequencing was by immunoSEQ multiplex PCR. Among fewer than 25,000 clones listed, 85% to 95% were seen once. The sequencing used unsorted PBMCs, collected just over 4.8 years after starting antiretroviral therapy. These receptors all stem from a woman aged 45-60 years with HIV.

The chain carries TRBV28 and TRBJ1-2; D is unclear. V lost 3 bases, J lost 7 bases, and 9 bases lay in between. Looked up from germline, CDR1 is MDHEN and CDR2 is SYDVKM. The CDR3 is 12 residues long. The CDR3 DNA reads TGTGCCAGCAGTTTCTCGCAACGTGGCTACACCTTC. This encodes CASSFSQRGYTF.

This clone showed up just a few times. The chain carries TRBV20-1 and TRBJ2-7, with D unresolved. V was clipped by 3 bases and J by 3 bases, with 6 bases between them. Germline assignment: CDR1 DFQATT and CDR2 SNEGSKA (reference sequence). The CDR3 covers 11 residues. The CDR3: CSARLDYEQYF. The CDR3 coding sequence is TGCAGTGCTAGGCTTGACTACGAGCAGTACTTC.

This clone has a single count. This sequence joins TRBV6-5 and TRBJ2-1; 7 nucleotides line up with TRBD2. This CDR3 has 16 residues. Trimming cost V 4 bases and J 8 bases; bases outside gene matches: 14. CDR1 and CDR2 (germline): MNHEY, SVGAGI. Here the CDR3 reads CASSFRAGYPIDEQFF. DNA of the CDR3: TGTGCCAGCAGTTTCAGAGCGGGATATCCGATAGATGAGCAGTTCTTC.

The chain carries TRBV7-2 and TRBJ2-7; TRBD2 matches at 9 bases. The CDR3 sequence is 14 residues long. Losses at the gene ends were 5 bases for V and 3 bases for J; bases not matched to a gene: 5. Germline V gene data show CDR1 as SGHTA and CDR2 as FQGNSA. The chain's CDR3 is CASSPGLAIYEQYF. In DNA form, the CDR3 reads TGTGCCAGCAGCCCGGGACTAGCAATCTACGAGCAGTACTTC.

The rearrangement uses TRBV7-2 and TRBJ2-7; TRBD2 matches at 14 bases. J was trimmed by 2 bases and V by 5 bases; bases with no gene match: 2. Germline lookup yields CDR1 SGHTA and CDR2 FQGNSA. This CDR3 has 15 residues. CDR3 bases: TGTGCCAGCAGCACGACTAGCGGGAGGGCCTACGAGCAGTACTTC. It codes for CASSTTSGRAYEQYF.

This chain joins TRBV29-1 and TRBJ2-5; 9 nucleotides line up with TRBD2. Germline values: CDR1 SQVTM, CDR2 ANQGSEA. V shed 4 bases, J shed 5 bases, and the junction held 14 bases outside the gene matches. CDR3 length equals 16 residues. CDR3 region: CSVGIMVGTSFETQYF. The CDR3 DNA is TGCAGCGTTGGGATAATGGTGGGGACTAGCTTTGAGACCCAGTACTTC.

The J gene is TRBJ1-1, the V gene TRBV6-5; D not resolved. Germline V lookup: CDR1 MNHEY, CDR2 SVGAGI. V lost 2 bases and J lost 1, with 8 bases in between. The CDR3 contains 14 residues. The CDR3 loop reads CASSYTEANTEAFF. As DNA, the CDR3 is TGTGCCAGCAGTTACACAGAGGCGAACACTGAAGCTTTCTTT.

The rearrangement joins TRBV7-9 to TRBJ2-3; no definite D call. V lost 1 base and J lost 5, with 10 bases in between. CDR1 SEHNR and CDR2 FQNEAQ come from the germline V gene (reference sequence). This CDR3 spans 14 amino acids. CDR3 sequence (DNA): TGTGCCAGCAGCTTAGTTATTTTGGGAGATACGCAGTATTTT. This translates into CASSLVILGDTQYF.

This clone was seen more than once but under ten times. This chain connects TRBV4-1 to TRBJ2-1; the match to TRBD2 covers 8 bases. The CDR3 covers 16 residues. V lost 0 bases and J lost 4; bases outside the gene matches: 5. Germline assignment: CDR1 MGHRA and CDR2 YSYEKL. CDR3 loop: CASSQDSGRDYNEQFF. The CDR3 region has the DNA TGCGCCAGCAGCCAAGATTCCGGGAGGGATTACAATGAGCAGTTCTTC.

For this clone: One junction end disagrees with the germline gene, perhaps due to a read error. The J gene is TRBJ2-3, the V gene TRBV19, with TRBD1 as a possible D gene (6 bases). The CDR3 covers 13 residues. Germline V lookup: CDR1 LNHDA, CDR2 SQIVND (reference sequence). CDR3 nucleotides: TGTGCCAGTAGACAGGGCAACACAGATATGCAGTATTTT. Encoded protein: CASRQGNTDMQYF.

V and J are TRBV4-1 and TRBJ2-2, with D possibly TRBD2 on 6 matching bases. Per germline, CDR1 MGHRA and CDR2 YSYEKL. The length of the CDR3 is 15 residues. V was shortened by 4 bases and J by 7 bases, with 16 bases between the two germline ends. CDR3: CASSLHRDWGGELFF. The CDR3 bases are TGCGCCAGCAGCCTTCATAGGGACTGGGGCGGGGAGCTGTTTTTT.

CDR3 sequence reads: CASTPGAGLGNTEAFF. The CDR3 bases are TGTGCCAGCACCCCGGGGGCAGGGTTGGGAAACACTGAAGCTTTCTTT. V is TRBV27 and J is TRBJ1-1, with D possibly TRBD1 on 6 matching bases. The V end lost 7 bases, the J end lost 2 bases, and 20 bases lay between the germline ends. The CDR3 is 16 amino acids. Germline V CDR1 and CDR2: MNHEY, SMNVEV (reference sequence).

This rearrangement joins TRBV6-1 to TRBJ2-7; D perhaps matches TRBD2 (6 bases). V gave up 7 bases and J gave up 2 bases, with 12 bases separating them. From germline, CDR1 is MNHNS and CDR2 SASEGT. CDR3 length: 13 residues. CDR3 DNA sequence: TGTGCCAGCATGACTCCGGGAGCCTACGAGCAGTACTTC. This codes for CASMTPGAYEQYF.

The V call is TRBV6-6, the J call TRBJ2-1, with D maybe TRBD2 (6 bases). The germline V gene has CDR1 MNHNY and CDR2 SVGAGI (reference sequence). Trimming stripped 1 base from V and 4 bases from J, with 11 bases between. The CDR3 contains 15 residues. The CDR3 reads CASSYYREPYNEQFF. CDR3 nucleotide sequence: TGTGCCAGCAGTTACTATCGGGAGCCATACAATGAGCAGTTCTTC.

V is TRBV6-1 and J is TRBJ2-1; D is possibly TRBD1 (5 bases). V was pared by 3 bases and J by 0 bases, with 21 bases between. CDR3 length: 19 residues. Germline V gene sequence: CDR1 MNHNS, CDR2 SASEGT. CDR3 sequence (DNA): TGTGCCAGCAGTGACTTCGGCGCGGCAGGGCTAAACTCCTACAATGAGCAGTTCTTC. This translates into CASSDFGAAGLNSYNEQFF.

The gene calls are TRBV11-1 and TRBJ1-1; D is ambiguous. Germline V gene sequence: CDR1 SGHAT, CDR2 FQDESV (reference sequence). This CDR3 region has 14 residues. V was trimmed by 6 bases and J by 1 base, leaving 12 bases between them. The CDR3: CASSPLPGNTEAFF. The CDR3 DNA reads as TGTGCCAGCAGTCCTTTGCCGGGGAACACTGAAGCTTTCTTT.

The CDR3 DNA follows: TGTGCCTGTCCAATTCCCAGACTGAGCAATCAGCCCCAGCATTTT. It yields the protein CACPIPRLSNQPQHF. This chain connects TRBV5-5 to TRBJ1-5; D gene unclear. Germline CDR1 and CDR2: SGHKS and YYEKEE (reference sequence). The CDR3 consists of 15 residues. Trimming left V 10 bases short and J 1 base short, with 18 bases between. Complete variable domain (other parts from reference TRBV5-5 and TRBJ1-5): DAGVTQSPTHLIKTRGQQVTLRCSPISGHKSVSWYQQVLGQGPQFIFQYYEKEERGRGNFPDRFSARQFPNYSSELNVNALLLGDSALYLCACPIPRLSNQPQHFGDGTRLSIL.

The chain uses TRBV19 and TRBJ1-1; no reliable D call. From germline, CDR1 is LNHDA and CDR2 SQIVND (reference sequence). The CDR3 consists of 12 residues. The V and J ends lost 5 bases and 2 bases respectively, with 6 bases between them. Here the CDR3 reads CASSLVNTEAFF. The DNA for the CDR3 is TGTGCCAGTAGTTTAGTCAACACTGAAGCTTTCTTT.

Turning to this clone: A junction boundary mismatches the germline segment, possibly from a read error. The rearrangement uses TRBV27 and TRBJ1-1; 9 positions match TRBD1. Germline V gives CDR1 MNHEY, CDR2 SMNVEV (reference sequence). This CDR3 comprises 14 residues. The CDR3 sequence is CASSLSFRGQGMLF. CDR3 DNA: TGTGCCAGCAGTTTATCGTTTCGGGGACAGGGTATGCTCTTT.

The chain is built from TRBV5-8 and TRBJ2-7, with no clear D. This CDR3 is 9 amino acids long. The V end was cut by 2 bases, the J end by 12 bases, with 6 bases between. From germline, CDR1 is SGHTS and CDR2 YDEGEE. The CDR3 DNA is TGTGCCAGCAGCTTACACCGGTACTTC. It is translated as CASSLHRYF.

This chain joins TRBV21-1 and TRBJ2-2; the tabulated D call, TRBD2, remains unverified against the DNA. TRBV21-1 is tagged as a pseudogene. The CDR3 spans 18 residues. CDR3 nucleotide sequence: TGTGCCAGCAGCAACCCGGGACTAGCGGGAGGAAAGAGGGGGGAGCTGTTTTTT. As protein: CASSNPGLAGGKRGELFF.

Note on this clone: At one of its ends the junction is not consistent with the germline gene, which may arise from a read error. The chain combines TRBV2 with TRBJ2-7, with D possibly matching TRBD1 (5 bases). CDR3 size: 15 residues. The germline gives CDR1 SNHLY, CDR2 FYNNEI. The CDR3 DNA follows: TGTGCCAGCAGGGAAGACAGTCGGATCTCCTACGAGCAGTACTTC. This encodes CASREDSRISYEQYF.

The chain links TRBV2 to TRBJ2-7, with TRBD1 matching 8 bases. Germline lookup yields CDR1 SNHLY and CDR2 FYNNEI. Unmatched junction bases numbered 2, after V lost 6 bases and J lost 1 base. This CDR3 has 13 amino acids. The CDR3 loop reads CASRNRGSYEQYF. CDR3 DNA sequence: TGTGCCAGCAGAAACAGGGGGTCCTACGAGCAGTACTTC.

The chain links TRBV7-9 to TRBJ1-1, with D perhaps TRBD1 (6 bases). CDR1 and CDR2 (germline): SEHNR, FQNEAQ (reference sequence). This CDR3 spans 13 amino acids. The ends were cut back, 1 base at V and 6 bases at J, with 9 bases in the middle. The CDR3 nucleotides are TGTGCCAGCAGCTTAGTGGGGGCCTCTGAAGCTTTCTTT. Protein sequence: CASSLVGASEAFF. Looking up the rest from reference TRBV7-9 and TRBJ1-1 gives the full variable domain: DTGVSQNPRHKITKRGQNVTFRCDPISEHNRLYWYRQTLGQGPEFLTYFQNEAQLEKSRLLSDRFSAERPKGSFSTLEIQRTEQGDSAMYLCASSLVGASEAFFGQGTRLTVV.

The rearrangement uses TRBV6-5 and TRBJ2-3, with TRBD2 as a possible D gene (5 bases). The length of the CDR3 is 12 residues. Germline values: CDR1 MNHEY, CDR2 SVGAGI. V lost 6 bases to trimming and J lost 6 bases, with 10 bases between them. CDR3 residues: CASRTERDTQYF. For the CDR3, the DNA is TGTGCCAGCAGGACCGAGCGGGATACGCAGTATTTT.

The chain uses TRBV7-9 and TRBJ1-1; D remains ambiguous. Germline assignment: CDR1 SEHNR and CDR2 FQNEAQ (reference sequence). Deletions cut 5 bases from V and 2 bases from J, with 12 bases between. The CDR3 sequence is 14 residues long. CDR3 coding DNA: TGTGCCAGCAGCCCCGAGACGGGTAACACTGAAGCTTTCTTT. Translating gives CASSPETGNTEAFF. The entire variable domain, with the rest obtained from reference TRBV7-9 and TRBJ1-1, is as follows: DTGVSQNPRHKITKRGQNVTFRCDPISEHNRLYWYRQTLGQGPEFLTYFQNEAQLEKSRLLSDRFSAERPKGSFSTLEIQRTEQGDSAMYLCASSPETGNTEAFFGQGTRLTVV.

The chain couples TRBV5-4 to TRBJ1-5, with D possibly TRBD1 on 6 matching bases. The V gene's germline CDR1 is SGHNT and CDR2 YYREEE (reference sequence). V was clipped by 4 bases and J by 5 bases, with 10 bases between them. There are 13 residues in the CDR3. DNA for the CDR3: TGTGCCAGCAGCACCGGACAGCATCAGCCCCAGCATTTT. Its translation is CASSTGQHQPQHF. The complete variable domain, with remaining parts taken from reference TRBV5-4 and TRBJ1-5, reads ETGVTQSPTHLIKTRGQQVTLRCSSQSGHNTVSWYQQALGQGPQFIFQYYREEENGRGNFPPRFSGLQFPNYSSELNVNALELDDSALYLCASSTGQHQPQHFGDGTRLSIL.

This chain links TRBV15 with TRBJ2-7; possible D gene TRBD2, 6 bases. Trimming took 5 bases from V and 2 from J, leaving 7 bases between them. Germline V gene lookup returns CDR1 LNHNV and CDR2 YYDKDF (reference sequence). This CDR3 spans 12 amino acids. CDR3 DNA: TGTGCCACCAGCGGAGGGACCTACGAGCAGTACTTC. Amino acid sequence: CATSGGTYEQYF.

This chain joins TRBV29-1 and TRBJ2-5, with 11 bases fitting TRBD2. V dropped 0 bases and J dropped 5; count of bases not matched to a gene: 11. This CDR3 has 17 amino acids. Germline values: CDR1 SQVTM, CDR2 ANQGSEA. CDR3 amino acids: CSVEDQDSGGGGETQYF. DNA of the CDR3: TGCAGCGTTGAAGATCAGGATAGCGGGGGGGGAGGTGAGACCCAGTACTTC.

This chain uses TRBV5-6 with TRBJ2-2, with 9 nucleotides matching TRBD2. The ends lost 4 bases at V and 7 bases at J; junction bases unmatched: 8. The CDR3 covers 15 residues. The germline gives CDR1 SGHDT, CDR2 YYEEEE. The CDR3 coding sequence is TGTGCCAGCAGCCTTGGGGGACTAGCCGTCGGGGAGCTGTTTTTT. Residues: CASSLGGLAVGELFF.

V is TRBV4-2 and J is TRBJ2-1, with TRBD2 identical over 7 bases. The CDR3 is 17 residues long. Looked up from germline, CDR1 is LGHNA and CDR2 is YNFKEQ. With V trimmed by 0 bases and J by 3 bases, 8 bases remained unmatched. This chain's CDR3 is CASSQDSASGLYNEQFF. The CDR3 DNA reads TGTGCCAGCAGCCAAGATTCTGCTAGCGGTCTCTACAATGAGCAGTTCTTC.

V and J are TRBV28 and TRBJ1-1; maybe TRBD1 (6 bases). Trimming pared 2 bases from V and 9 bases from J, leaving 13 bases between. Germline V gene sequence: CDR1 MDHEN, CDR2 SYDVKM. This CDR3 has 13 residues. CDR3 in DNA: TGTGCCAGCAGTTTACTACAGGGCGCCAAAGCTTTCTTT. It is translated as CASSLLQGAKAFF.